The TCR beta chain under discussion was sequenced for a study of shared clonotypes between healthy human individuals. Germline lookup yields CDR1 LGHNA and CDR2 YSLEER. The CDR3 has 16 amino acids. V shed 0 bases and J 8 bases; nucleotides not matched to a gene: 9. Replicate PCRs run on sorted subsets employed 200 ng DNA, approximately 30,000 T cell genomes. Profiling relied on immunoSEQ multiplex PCR, and the TCRdb table lists in-frame clones only, not all of them. The sample consists of roughly 2 million clones, approximately 96% of them appearing once. Sequencing was carried out using naive CD4+ T cells sorted from blood. Subset defined: CD45RA+ positively selected. The rearrangement links TRBV4-3 to TRBJ2-1; 8 positions match TRBD2. The TCR sequence derives from a man between 18 and 35 years old in good health. CDR3 loop: CASSQDWTSSAHEQFF. The CDR3, as DNA: TGCGCCAGCAGCCAAGATTGGACTAGCTCTGCGCATGAGCAGTTCTTC.